This T cell receptor (beta chain) originates from a study of T cells in Graves' hyperthyroidism and ophthalmopathy. Study-level results: The authors' 13 V-J model separated ophthalmopathy from stable hyperthyroidism.

Trimming shortened V by 6 bases and J by 4 bases, and 21 bases separated the two germline ends. This CDR3 has 16 residues. Researchers amplified the TCR beta CDR3 regions from RNA transcripts. HTBI primers were used for first-round RT-PCR of the TCR CDR3. Using its own MiXCR run on the multiplex PCR reads, TCRdb lists one record per CDR3 protein. The sample lists hundreds of thousands of distinct CDR3 sequences; roughly an eighth were seen once. This clonotype was seen repeatedly, ten times or more. Its antigen is as yet unknown. Patients having uncontrolled infection, another autoimmune disease, pregnancy or lactation were not included.

The receptor was derived from a woman aged 40 to 55 with Graves' ophthalmopathy. The sample taken for sequencing was blood. The chain couples TRBV12-3 or TRBV12-4 to TRBJ1-2; no definite D call. The CDR3 DNA follows: TGTGCCAGCAGCCCCGCGCGTTTAGGCCAAACCTATGGCTACACCTTC. Translating it yields CASSPARLGQTYGYTF.